This T cell receptor (beta chain) was recorded in a study of T-cell memory formation after mild COVID-19. Study as a whole: TCR clusters mostly belonged to single donors. Study-level points and caveats: CD4+ contracting clones were mainly CM and EM; CD8+ ones, EMRA. Researchers found some responding clones in pre-infection memory, a sign that cross-reactive memory joined.

As regards this clonotype: What it binds is not known.

5'RACE primed from the constant segment yielded TCR alpha and TCR beta cDNA libraries bearing sample barcodes and UMIs. TCRdb analysed the 5' RACE reads with MiXCR anew, one entry per CDR3 protein. The sample lists roughly 100,000 distinct CDR3 sequences, 9.5% to 15% occurring once. J lost 7 bases, V lost 6 bases, and 6 bases had no gene match. The CDR3 extends over 14 amino acids. The sequenced sample was PBMCs or a T cell subset sorted from them (not recorded which). The V gene is TRBV12-3 or TRBV12-4, the J gene TRBJ2-1; 10 positions match TRBD1. The TCR sequence derives from an adult woman who had mild COVID-19 (a few samples of this study predate the infection). Cell type and time point are not known. The CDR3 coding sequence is TGTGCCAGCAGGCCCGGGACAGGGGAAAATGAGCAGTTCTTC. Encoded protein: CASRPGTGENEQFF.